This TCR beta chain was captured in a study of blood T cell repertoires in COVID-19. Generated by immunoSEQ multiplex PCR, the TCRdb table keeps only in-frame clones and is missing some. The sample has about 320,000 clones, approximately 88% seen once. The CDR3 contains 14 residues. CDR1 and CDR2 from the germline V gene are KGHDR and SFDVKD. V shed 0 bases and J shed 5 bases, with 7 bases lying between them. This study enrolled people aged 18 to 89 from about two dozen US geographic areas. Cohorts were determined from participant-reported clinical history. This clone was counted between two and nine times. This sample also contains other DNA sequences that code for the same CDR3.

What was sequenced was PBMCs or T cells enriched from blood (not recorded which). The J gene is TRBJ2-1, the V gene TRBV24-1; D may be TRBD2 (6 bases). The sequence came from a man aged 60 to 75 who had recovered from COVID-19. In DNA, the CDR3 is TGTGCCACCAGTGATTTGCGGGGGAACAATGAGCAGTTCTTC. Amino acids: CATSDLRGNNEQFF.